This T cell receptor (beta chain) emerged from a study of T cells in Graves' hyperthyroidism and ophthalmopathy. The study's findings and limits: Blood also showed most of the thyroid clonotypes that were expanded above 0.001.

The investigators amplified TCR beta CDR3 regions from RNA transcripts. When the TCR CDR3 underwent first-round RT-PCR, the HTBI primer set was used. Via MiXCR, TCRdb re-called the multiplex PCR reads, giving one row per CDR3 protein. Of 690,000 or so distinct CDR3 sequences listed, approximately 19% are singletons. Germline V CDR1 and CDR2: SEHNR, FQNEAQ (reference sequence). The CDR3 covers 14 residues. V lost 1 base and J 5 bases, leaving 12 bases between the germline ends. This clonotype has more than one count but fewer than ten. Antigen specificity is unknown. Sequencing was carried out using blood. The receptor was isolated from a woman between 45 and 65 years old with Graves' hyperthyroidism that later progressed to Graves' ophthalmopathy. The chain carries TRBV7-9 and TRBJ2-7; D possibly corresponds to TRBD1 (5 bases). The CDR3 DNA reads TGTGCCAGCAGCTTAGGTTCTCAGGGCCACGAGCAGTACTTC. This codes for CASSLGSQGHEQYF.